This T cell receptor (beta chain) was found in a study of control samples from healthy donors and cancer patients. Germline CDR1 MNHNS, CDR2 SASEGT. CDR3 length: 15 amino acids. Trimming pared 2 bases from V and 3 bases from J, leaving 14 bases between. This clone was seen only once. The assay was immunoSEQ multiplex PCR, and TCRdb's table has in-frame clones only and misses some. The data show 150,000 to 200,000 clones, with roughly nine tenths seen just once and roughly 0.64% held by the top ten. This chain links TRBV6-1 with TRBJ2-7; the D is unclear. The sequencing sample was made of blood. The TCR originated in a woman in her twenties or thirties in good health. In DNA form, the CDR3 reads TGTGCCAGCAGTGAATCTCACGCACCGGGCTACGAGCAGTACTTC. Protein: CASSESHAPGYEQYF.